This T cell receptor beta chain comes out of a study of blood T cells in healthy people across ages. Findings and caveats of the study: Leaving the PBMCs unsorted stopped any conclusive comparison of naive versus antigen-experienced cells.

The amount of total RNA extracted per sample was at least 5.5 micrograms. This clonotype showed up just a few times. Its antigen is undetermined. Next came a second PCR, run for about 7 to 11 cycles, which used a sample-barcoded 5' primer along with a J-beta primer mix. Each cDNA was tagged by a template-switch adaptor containing 12 random nucleotides. TCRdb itself ran the 5' RACE reads through MiXCR, one entry per CDR3 protein. The sample includes roughly 1.5 million distinct CDR3 sequences, 35% to 45% of them seen just once. The ends lost 1 base at V and 15 bases at J; junction bases unmatched: 4. There are 13 residues in the CDR3. From germline, CDR1 is SGHTA and CDR2 FQGNSA.

This clonotype was obtained from a woman aged 18-30 years in good health. What was sequenced was blood. J is TRBJ2-4 and V is TRBV7-2, with TRBD2 matching 12 bases. The CDR3 nucleotides read TGTGCCAGCAGCTTAGAGCTAGCGGGAGGGTTGTACTTC. Translating it yields CASSLELAGGLYF.